A selection of T cell receptor beta chains follows, all from one sample in a study of blood T cells in healthy people across ages. TCRdb re-derived calls from the 5' RACE reads in MiXCR, one entry per CDR3 protein. The sample consists of roughly 1 million distinct CDR3 sequences, roughly 24% of them appearing once. These sequences were also reported in another study, on T cells of mothers and their children.

Sequences were obtained from blood. The receptors stem from a girl aged 2 to 9 in good health. CDR3s include the opening cysteine and the closing phenylalanine or tryptophan. The D gene is left open where the match is weak. The size of a clone is reported for some rows only, either as once, few or many, or as a class for expanded clones.

few | 14 | TRBJ1-2 | TRBV5-1 | TRBD1 | CASSSRTGTDGYTF | TGCGCCAGCAGCTCCCGGACAGGGACGGATGGCTACACCTTC
few | 12 | TRBJ1-1 | TRBV7-9 | . | CASSLFEGTAFF | TGTGCCAGCAGCTTATTTGAGGGGACGGCTTTCTTT
few | 13 | TRBJ1-2 | TRBV3-1 | TRBD1 | CASRPSGGYGYTF | TGTGCCAGCAGGCCCTCAGGGGGCTATGGCTACACCTTC
. | 15 | TRBJ1-5 | TRBV28 | . | CASSRGGAGNQPQHF | TGTGCCAGCAGCCGCGGGGGGGCAGGGAATCAGCCCCAGCATTTT
few | 15 | TRBJ1-5 | TRBV27 | . | CASSSLWDSNQPQHF | TGTGCCAGCAGTTCCCTGTGGGATAGCAATCAGCCCCAGCATTTT
few | 16 | TRBJ1-2 | TRBV6-5 | TRBD1 | CASSYDRGKANYGYTF | TGTGCCAGCAGTTACGACAGGGGAAAGGCTAACTATGGCTACACCTTC
. | 16 | TRBJ2-7 | TRBV7-9 | TRBD1 | CASSPTRTGSSYEQYF | TGTGCCAGCAGCCCAACCCGGACAGGGTCCTCCTACGAGCAGTACTTC
. | 17 | TRBJ2-6 | TRBV4-2 | . | CASSQELGLSGANALTF | TGTGCCAGCAGCCAAGAATTAGGTCTCTCTGGGGCCAACGCCCTGACTTTC
. | 15 | TRBJ2-7 | TRBV11-2 | . | CASSFLASGAYEQYF | TGTGCCAGCAGCTTTCTGGCTTCAGGGGCCTACGAGCAGTACTTC
. | 18 | TRBJ1-1 | TRBV12-3/TRBV12-4 | TRBD1 | CASSLEGARVNRDTEAFF | TGTGCCAGCAGTTTAGAGGGGGCGCGGGTAAATAGGGACACTGAAGCTTTCTTT
once | 14 | TRBJ2-5 | TRBV4-3 | . | CASSQGRNPETQYF | TGCGCCAGCAGCCAGGGAAGGAATCCAGAGACCCAGTACTTC
few | 17 | TRBJ2-7 | TRBV5-1 | TRBD2 | CASSGEPEAGENYEQYF | TGCGCCAGCAGCGGGGAGCCTGAGGCGGGGGAGAACTACGAGCAGTACTTC
. | 15 | TRBJ1-1 | TRBV6-5 | . | CASSPVSLMNTEAFF | TGTGCCAGCAGTCCGGTCTCCCTCATGAACACTGAAGCTTTCTTT
. | 12 | TRBJ2-2 | TRBV20-1 | . | CSAMSETGELFF | TGCAGTGCTATGTCGGAGACCGGGGAGCTGTTTTTT
. | 15 | TRBJ2-3 | TRBV5-5 | . | CASSSVDIFTDTQYF | TGTGCCAGCAGCTCCGTCGACATCTTCACAGATACGCAGTATTTT
. | 10 | TRBJ2-1 | TRBV20-1 | . | CSVNYHEQFF | TGCAGTGTCAATTACCATGAGCAGTTCTTC
. | 14 | TRBJ1-2 | TRBV20-1 | . | CGASETAGVHDYTF | TGCGGTGCTAGTGAAACGGCAGGGGTGCATGACTACACCTTC
few | 14 | TRBJ2-2 | TRBV6-1 | . | CASSEAEFTGELFF | TGTGCCAGCAGTGAAGCTGAGTTCACCGGGGAGCTGTTTTTT
many | 17 | TRBJ1-5 | TRBV7-8 | . | CASSLDSGGSINQPQHF | TGTGCCAGCAGCTTAGATTCCGGGGGCTCCATCAATCAGCCCCAGCATTTT
. | 17 | TRBJ2-1 | TRBV3-1 | . | CASSRLSGTSQGNEQFF | TGTGCCAGCAGTCGACTTTCGGGGACTTCCCAAGGCAATGAGCAGTTCTTC
. | 12 | TRBJ2-1 | TRBV6-2/TRBV6-3 | . | CASRPQYNEQFF | TGTGCCAGCCGGCCACAGTACAATGAGCAGTTCTTC
. | 13 | TRBJ2-5 | TRBV20-1 | . | CSGQGGGQETQYF | TGCAGTGGGCAGGGTGGGGGGCAAGAGACCCAGTACTTC
. | 16 | TRBJ1-6 | TRBV14 | . | CASSQVFPSYNSPLHF | TGTGCCAGCAGCCAAGTTTTTCCATCCTATAATTCACCCCTCCACTTT
. | 15 | TRBJ2-1 | TRBV20-1 | TRBD2 | CSAKSTSGDYNEQFF | TGCAGTGCTAAGAGCACTAGCGGAGACTACAATGAGCAGTTCTTC
few | 12 | TRBJ2-2 | TRBV10-3 | . | CAIEGYTGELFF | TGTGCCATCGAGGGCTACACCGGGGAGCTGTTTTTT
. | 14 | TRBJ1-1 | TRBV7-3 | . | CASSIGGAATEAFF | TGTGCCAGCAGCATCGGGGGCGCGGCCACTGAAGCTTTCTTT
few | 16 | TRBJ2-2 | TRBV5-1 | . | CASSSGAAIPTGELFF | TGCGCCAGCAGCTCGGGTGCTGCAATTCCCACCGGGGAGCTGTTTTTT
many | 12 | TRBJ2-5 | TRBV7-2 | . | CASSPNPETQYF | TGTGCCAGCAGCCCAAACCCGGAGACCCAGTACTTC
few | 18 | TRBJ2-3 | TRBV28 | . | CASSLSSLGLLSTDTRYF | TGTGCCAGCAGTTTATCCTCCCTGGGGCTACTGAGCACAGATACGCGGTATTTT
few | 19 | TRBJ2-7 | TRBV27 | TRBD2 | CASSRGIGLAGTEGYEQYF | TGTGCCAGCAGTAGAGGTATCGGACTAGCGGGTACCGAGGGATACGAGCAGTACTTC
. | 18 | TRBJ1-3 | TRBV7-2 | . | CASSLGRAGQISGNTIYF | TGTGCCAGCAGTTTAGGGCGAGCCGGACAAATCTCTGGAAACACCATATATTTT
. | 11 | TRBJ2-5 | TRBV19 | . | CASRDGWTQYF | TGTGCCAGTAGAGATGGCTGGACCCAGTACTTC
. | 11 | TRBJ1-2 | TRBV29-1 | . | CSAPGVYGYTF | TGCAGCGCCCCAGGGGTGTACGGCTACACCTTC
few | 14 | TRBJ2-7 | TRBV15 | . | CATSRAGSSYEQYF | TGTGCCACCAGCAGAGCGGGAAGCTCCTACGAGCAGTACTTC
. | 16 | TRBJ2-3 | TRBV5-5 | TRBD2 | CASSLWASGSTDTQYF | TGTGCCAGCAGCTTGTGGGCTAGCGGGAGCACAGATACGCAGTATTTT
. | 16 | TRBJ2-1 | TRBV27 | . | CASSPPGPASYNEQFF | TGTGCCAGCAGTCCACCGGGACCTGCTTCCTACAATGAGCAGTTCTTC
few | 15 | TRBJ1-2 | TRBV11-2 | . | CASSLDRQVLYGYTF | TGTGCCAGCAGCTTAGATCGACAGGTGTTATATGGCTACACCTTC
few | 12 | TRBJ1-1 | TRBV20-1 | . | CSARDRGPEAFF | TGCAGTGCTAGGGATAGGGGTCCGGAAGCTTTCTTT
. | 15 | TRBJ2-1 | TRBV12-3/TRBV12-4 | . | CASSPITRGLDEQFF | TGTGCCAGCAGCCCCATCACTAGAGGGCTCGATGAGCAGTTCTTC
. | 13 | TRBJ2-7 | TRBV20-1 | . | CSASQRMAYEQYF | TGCAGTGCTTCGCAACGTATGGCATACGAGCAGTACTTC
few | 14 | TRBJ1-1 | TRBV4-2 | TRBD1 | CASSWGQGGTEAFF | TGTGCCAGCAGCTGGGGACAGGGGGGCACTGAAGCTTTCTTT
. | 16 | TRBJ2-5 | TRBV12-3/TRBV12-4 | TRBD2 | CASSFLGLAGQETQYF | TGTGCCAGCAGCTTTCTCGGACTAGCGGGGCAAGAGACCCAGTACTTC
few | 15 | TRBJ1-5 | TRBV5-6 | . | CASSNTGTPNQPQHF | TGTGCCAGCAGCAATACCGGGACACCTAATCAGCCCCAGCATTTT
few | 15 | TRBJ2-7 | TRBV4-2 | TRBD2 | CASSATGGGIYEQYF | TGTGCCAGCAGCGCAACGGGGGGAGGGATTTACGAGCAGTACTTC
few | 15 | TRBJ2-7 | TRBV3-1 | TRBD2 | CASSQEGLAGNEQYF | TGTGCCAGCAGCCAAGAAGGACTAGCGGGAAACGAGCAGTACTTC
few | 16 | TRBJ1-2 | TRBV7-9 | . | CASTLSDHDSSSGYTF | TGTGCCAGCACCCTTTCTGATCACGACAGCTCCAGTGGCTACACCTTC